One T cell receptor (beta chain) is described in this entry. The germline gives CDR1 SGHRS, CDR2 YFSETQ. This CDR3 has 14 amino acids. J was trimmed by 0 bases and V by 5 bases; bases with no gene match: 3. Some clones are missing from TCRdb's copy, which holds only in-frame ones; the method was immunoSEQ multiplex PCR. The data contain 130,000 or so clones, more than 60% of them seen just once; the ten biggest clones take up about 15%. This specimen belongs to a study of blood T cell repertoires in COVID-19. Study at large: Acute-phase and convalescent COVID-19 samples originated in the United States, Italy and Spain. In each case, the material was cDNA or gDNA derived from T cells, B-cell-depleted T cells, or PBMCs.

The receptor was isolated from a man aged 45-65 years with acute or convalescent COVID-19. Sequenced: peripheral blood. The chain combines TRBV5-1 with TRBJ2-7; TRBD2 matches at 9 bases. CDR3 residues: CASRASGDSYEQYF. Here the CDR3 DNA reads TGCGCCAGCAGGGCTAGCGGGGACTCCTACGAGCAGTACTTC.